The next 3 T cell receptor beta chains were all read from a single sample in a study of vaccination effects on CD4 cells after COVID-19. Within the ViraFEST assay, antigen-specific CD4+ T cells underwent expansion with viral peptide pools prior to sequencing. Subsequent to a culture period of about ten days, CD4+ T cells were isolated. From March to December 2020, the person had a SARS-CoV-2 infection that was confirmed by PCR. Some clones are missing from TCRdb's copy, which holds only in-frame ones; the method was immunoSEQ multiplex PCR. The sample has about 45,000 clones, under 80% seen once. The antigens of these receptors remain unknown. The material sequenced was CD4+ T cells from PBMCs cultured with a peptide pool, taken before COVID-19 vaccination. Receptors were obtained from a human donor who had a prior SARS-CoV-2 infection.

This CDR3 reads CASSLDRRDIQYF. The CDR3 DNA reads TGCGCCAGCAGCCTGGACAGGAGGGACATTCAGTACTTC. The chain joins TRBV5-1 to TRBJ2-4, with D possibly TRBD1 on 7 matching bases. Germline CDR1 is SGHRS and CDR2 is YFSETQ. CDR3 size: 13 residues. Trimming removed 4 bases from V and 8 bases from J, with 13 bases in between.

The CDR3 loop is CASRASGIYNSPLHF. CDR3 DNA sequence: TGTGCCAGCAGGGCATCAGGGATTTATAATTCACCCCTCCACTTT. The chain carries TRBV25-1 and TRBJ1-6, with D possibly being TRBD1 (5 bases). Trimming took 6 bases from V and 4 from J, leaving 13 bases between them. Germline V gives CDR1 MGHDK, CDR2 SYGVNS. The CDR3 totals 15 residues.

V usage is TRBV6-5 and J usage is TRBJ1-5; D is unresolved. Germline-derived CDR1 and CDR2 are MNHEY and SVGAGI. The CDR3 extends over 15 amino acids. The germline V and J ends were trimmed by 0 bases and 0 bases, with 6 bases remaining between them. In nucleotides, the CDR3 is TGTGCCAGCAGTTACTCTGCGAATAGCAATCAGCCCCAGCATTTT. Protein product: CASSYSANSNQPQHF.